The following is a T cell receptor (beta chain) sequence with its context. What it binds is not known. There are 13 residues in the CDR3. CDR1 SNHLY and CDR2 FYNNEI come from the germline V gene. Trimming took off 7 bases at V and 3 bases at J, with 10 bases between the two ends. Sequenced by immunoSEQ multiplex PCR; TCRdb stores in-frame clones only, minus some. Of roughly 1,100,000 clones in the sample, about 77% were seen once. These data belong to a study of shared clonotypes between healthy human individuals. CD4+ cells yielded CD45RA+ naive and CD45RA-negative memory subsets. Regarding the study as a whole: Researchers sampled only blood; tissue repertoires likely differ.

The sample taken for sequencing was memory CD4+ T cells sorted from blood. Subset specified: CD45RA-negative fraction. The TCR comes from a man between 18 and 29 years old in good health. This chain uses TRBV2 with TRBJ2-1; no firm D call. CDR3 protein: CASNSDLYNEQFF. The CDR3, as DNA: TGTGCCAGCAATTCCGACCTCTACAATGAGCAGTTCTTC.